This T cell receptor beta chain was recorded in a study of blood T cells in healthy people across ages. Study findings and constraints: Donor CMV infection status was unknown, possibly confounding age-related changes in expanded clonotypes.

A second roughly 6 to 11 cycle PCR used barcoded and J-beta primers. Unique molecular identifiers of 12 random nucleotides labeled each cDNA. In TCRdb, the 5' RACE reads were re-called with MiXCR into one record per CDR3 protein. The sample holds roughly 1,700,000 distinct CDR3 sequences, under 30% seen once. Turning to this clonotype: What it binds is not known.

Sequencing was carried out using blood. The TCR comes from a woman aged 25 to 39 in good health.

CDR3 sequence reads: CASSPYRDRGVYEQYF. The DNA of the CDR3 is TGTGCCAGCAGTCCCTACCGGGACAGGGGGGTCTACGAGCAGTACTTC. The chain couples TRBV11-2 to TRBJ2-7, with 11 bases aligning to TRBD1. Germline V gene sequence: CDR1 SGHAT, CDR2 FQNNGV. Germline trimming cut 6 bases from V and 3 bases from J; bases unmatched to any gene: 10. The CDR3 totals 16 residues.